This TCR beta chain was obtained from a study of blood T cell repertoires in COVID-19. Study at large: Samples came from the United States, Italy and Spain, spanning acute and convalescent COVID-19.

Germline CDR1 and CDR2: MNHEY and SVGAGI. CDR3 length: 14 residues. Trimming removed 5 bases from V and 1 base from J, with 11 bases in between. This table comes from immunoSEQ multiplex PCR, and its TCRdb copy is limited to in-frame clones, with some not included. The sample carries 300,000 to 400,000 clones, about 87% recorded once. The sequence derives from a young man with COVID-19, enrolled during active disease. V and J are TRBV6-5 and TRBJ1-1, with a tentative D call TRBD1 (5 bases). Sequencing used peripheral blood. CDR3 bases: TGTGCCAGCAGTCCGGGACTCTGGAACACTGAAGCTTTCTTT. Protein: CASSPGLWNTEAFF.